Listed below are T cell receptor beta chains from one sample, sequenced in a study of shared clonotypes between healthy human individuals. Sequenced by immunoSEQ multiplex PCR; TCRdb stores in-frame clones only, minus some. The sample has roughly 770,000 clones, 95% to 97% seen once. Sequencing was done on a sample of naive CD8+ T cells sorted from blood. The receptor source for this set is a man aged 30-40 years in good health. Both conserved end residues are part of each CDR3. D genes are given only for firm matches.

CDR3	D	V	J
CASSLDLYGYTF	.	TRBV2	TRBJ1-2
CASSFPGPHFEQYF	.	TRBV4-1	TRBJ2-7
CASSLGGNYEQYF	.	TRBV7-9	TRBJ2-7
CASSPSQGVAKNIQYF	.	TRBV4-1	TRBJ2-4
CASSLPDRYNEQFF	.	TRBV6-5	TRBJ2-1
CASSSGGPYEQYF	TRBD2	TRBV14	TRBJ2-7
CASSSQRTSGTDTQYF	TRBD2	TRBV13	TRBJ2-3
CAWSVLGTGIIYNEQFF	TRBD1	TRBV30	TRBJ2-1
CASSPDRGEAFF	TRBD1	TRBV7-9	TRBJ1-1
CASSQDLGFGYTF	.	TRBV4-1	TRBJ1-2
CASSEDKLAGGSYEQYF	TRBD2	TRBV6-1	TRBJ2-7
CASRKAEAFF	.	TRBV11-2	TRBJ1-1
CASSVGNSGSYEQYF	TRBD2	TRBV9	TRBJ2-7
CAWTPGTGVSFFAYEQYF	TRBD1	TRBV30	TRBJ2-7
CASSEGGSTNEKLFF	.	TRBV2	TRBJ1-4
CASAPSGSGEQYF	TRBD2	TRBV6-6	TRBJ2-7
CASSETGPQPQHF	.	TRBV10-1	TRBJ1-5
CASSLTSDYNEQFF	TRBD2	TRBV6-5	TRBJ2-1
CASRSQGVDTQYF	TRBD1	TRBV28	TRBJ2-3
CASSPRGGSYEQYF	.	TRBV14	TRBJ2-7
CASGEGSLNEQFF	.	TRBV5-4	TRBJ2-1
CASSPAGPEKLFF	.	TRBV11-2	TRBJ1-4
CASSLGLSDEQFF	.	TRBV5-1	TRBJ2-1
CASSLSLESHQETQYF	.	TRBV5-1	TRBJ2-5
CASSQSYRGSGEAFF	TRBD1	TRBV4-3	TRBJ1-1
CASSLRGASQETQYF	.	TRBV7-7	TRBJ2-5
CASSLGGLNTGELFF	.	TRBV5-1	TRBJ2-2
CASSRVGTHMPYTF	.	TRBV7-9	TRBJ1-2
CASSLVAGGPGELFF	TRBD2	TRBV7-8	TRBJ2-2
CASSASSGDRAYEQYF	TRBD1	TRBV27	TRBJ2-7
CSVEGNYYEQYF	.	TRBV29-1	TRBJ2-7
CASSQEASGSSYNEQFF	TRBD2	TRBV4-1	TRBJ2-1
CASSQGGLAGDEQYF	TRBD2	TRBV4-1	TRBJ2-7
CASSLLTSGSLPYEQYF	TRBD2	TRBV27	TRBJ2-7
CASSFLDEQYF	.	TRBV7-9	TRBJ2-7
CASSTPDGDGYTF	.	TRBV28	TRBJ1-2
CASSFGGPGNQPQHF	.	TRBV5-1	TRBJ1-5
CASSQDGGDYGYTF	.	TRBV14	TRBJ1-2
CASSTTFGATEAFF	.	TRBV9	TRBJ1-1
CASRHRTSGSTETQYF	TRBD2	TRBV27	TRBJ2-5
CASSQIAGGPRETQYF	TRBD2	TRBV14	TRBJ2-5
CASSLAGMREYTGELFF	.	TRBV5-1	TRBJ2-2
CSAEGTQDYGYTF	.	TRBV29-1	TRBJ1-2
CASSPGYNEQFF	.	TRBV9	TRBJ2-1
CASSFGSVGLGTYEQYF	.	TRBV7-6	TRBJ2-7
CASSQNREDNEQFF	.	TRBV27	TRBJ2-1
CASSPYRRTGGGGYGYTF	TRBD1	TRBV27	TRBJ1-2
CASSLTGGGETQYF	TRBD1	TRBV7-6	TRBJ2-5
CSVGIWDRAQETQYF	TRBD1	TRBV29-1	TRBJ2-5
CASSLTSGRGDTQYF	TRBD2	TRBV13	TRBJ2-3
CASTLLNTEAFF	.	TRBV7-9	TRBJ1-1
CASSPTDGGREYEQYF	TRBD2	TRBV27	TRBJ2-7
CANNSGRASLHSYEQYF	TRBD2	TRBV10-1	TRBJ2-7
CASSPKLDRGAGQPQHF	.	TRBV18	TRBJ1-5
CASSPGQDIQYF	TRBD1	TRBV18	TRBJ2-4
CASRSGLAGGGETQYF	TRBD2	TRBV6-6	TRBJ2-5
CASSHGTGVVETQYF	TRBD1	TRBV7-9	TRBJ2-5
CATSRTRDPKPYEQYF	.	TRBV15	TRBJ2-7
CASSQDASGYNEQFF	TRBD2	TRBV4-3	TRBJ2-1
CASSLDDYLETQYF	.	TRBV7-6	TRBJ2-5